The 22 T cell receptor beta chains reported below all come from one sample, sequenced in a study of human CD8 memory T cell subsets. By UMI-labeled 5' RACE, the TCR beta libraries were made. TCRdb derives one entry per CDR3 protein from the 5' RACE reads, leaving out DNA. This sample's clone table lists about 9,300 distinct CDR3 sequences. The sequencing sample was made of CD8+ T cells from PBMCs. The receptors originated from a human donor in good health.

Judged by frequency, this clonotype is medium-sized. The chain couples TRBV20-1 to TRBJ2-5; TCRdb gives TRBD2 as the D gene, but with no DNA this cannot be confirmed. The CDR3 extends over 17 amino acids. The germline CDR1 and CDR2 sequences are DFQATT and SNEGSKA (reference sequence). The CDR3 is CSPFTGLAETLQETQYF.

The CDR3 reads CASSTSYGTNYGYTF. The rearrangement uses TRBV7-9 and TRBJ1-2. This CDR3 is built from 15 residues. Germline-derived CDR1 and CDR2 are SEHNR and FQNEAQ (reference sequence).

The chain combines TRBV6-2 or TRBV6-3 with TRBJ2-7; TCRdb picks TRBD1, but there is no DNA to check that call. CDR3 length equals 17 residues. Germline V gene lookup returns CDR1 MNHEY and CDR2 SVGEGT. CDR3 protein: CASSYSIGGRSSYEQYF.

The rearrangement links TRBV4-3 to TRBJ2-2. This CDR3 is 15 amino acids long. Looked up from germline, CDR1 is LGHNA and CDR2 is YSLEER. The CDR3 spells CASSQDPANTGELFF.

The rearrangement uses TRBV7-2 and TRBJ2-3; TCRdb returns TRBD2, unconfirmable since there is no DNA. This CDR3 is built from 17 residues. CDR1 SGHTA and CDR2 FQGNSA come from the germline V gene. This CDR3 is CASSLAGGGDGTDTQYF. Based on the CDR3 plus reference TRBV7-2 and TRBJ2-3, the full variable domain is GAGVSQSPSNKVTEKGKDVELRCDPISGHTALYWYRQSLGQGLEFLIYFQGNSAPDKSGLPSDRFSAERTGGSVSTLTIQRTQQEDSAVYLCASSLAGGGDGTDTQYFGPGTRLTVL.

The genes are TRBV29-1 and TRBJ2-1; the TCRdb D gene call, TRBD2, has no DNA to confirm it. From germline, CDR1 is SQVTM and CDR2 ANQGSEA. The CDR3 sequence is 14 residues long. CDR3 sequence reads: CSVEGPRNYNEQFF.

This chain connects TRBV5-5 to TRBJ2-7; no DNA is available, so the TRBD2 call from TCRdb remains unchecked. Germline CDR1 SGHKS, CDR2 YYEKEE (reference sequence). The CDR3 is made up of 14 amino acids. CDR3: CASSFGLGEHEQYF.

This rearrangement joins TRBV4-3 to TRBJ2-1; TCRdb returns TRBD2, unconfirmable since there is no DNA. CDR3 length: 15 residues. Looked up from germline, CDR1 is LGHNA and CDR2 is YSLEER. The CDR3 spells CASSPGAGGGNEQFF.

This sequence joins TRBV7-8 and TRBJ1-5. Germline V gene sequence: CDR1 SGHVS, CDR2 FQNEAQ. The CDR3 has 21 residues. CDR3 in amino acids: CASSLAGLGFPPDYSNQPQHF.

CDR3 sequence reads: CASRMLAGGDNEQFF. This rearrangement joins TRBV2 to TRBJ2-1; there is no DNA to check the TCRdb D call of TRBD2. The CDR3 spans 15 residues. Germline CDR1 SNHLY, CDR2 FYNNEI.

The chain employs TRBV5-6 and TRBJ1-1. Germline V gives CDR1 SGHDT, CDR2 YYEEEE. The CDR3 has 12 residues. The CDR3 spells CASSLGVTEAFF.

The V gene is TRBV2, the J gene TRBJ2-1; checking the TCRdb D call of TRBD2 is not possible without DNA. The CDR3 has 16 residues. CDR1 is SNHLY, CDR2 FYNNEI, per germline. The CDR3: CASSEASGRAGNEQFF.

This chain links TRBV7-6 with TRBJ2-2. The CDR3 consists of 11 residues. Germline lookup yields CDR1 SGHVS and CDR2 FNYEAQ. This CDR3 reads CASGHTGELFF.

V is TRBV18 and J is TRBJ2-2; absent DNA, TCRdb's TRBD1 call cannot be checked. CDR1 is KGHSH, CDR2 LQKENI, per germline. CDR3 length equals 15 residues. CDR3 sequence: CASSPWDRDAGELFF.

Frequency places this clonotype as medium-sized. The chain has TRBV14 and TRBJ2-1; TCRdb's D call, TRBD1, is unchecked because there is no DNA. This CDR3 spans 15 amino acids. Germline loops: CDR1 SGHDN, CDR2 FVKESK. The CDR3 is CASSPPGTANNEQFF.

CDR3 amino acids: CSARDVFSPGEETQYF. The J gene is TRBJ2-5, the V gene TRBV20-1; with no DNA, the TCRdb D assignment of TRBD1 cannot be verified. The CDR3 is made up of 16 amino acids. Germline V gene data show CDR1 as DFQATT and CDR2 as SNEGSKA (reference sequence).

The chain is built from TRBV19 and TRBJ2-5; TCRdb gives TRBD1 as the D gene, but with no DNA this cannot be confirmed. The CDR3 has 16 amino acids. CDR1 is LNHDA, CDR2 SQIVND, per germline (reference sequence). CDR3 residues: CASSGVLQGHEETQYF.

The chain links TRBV7-3 to TRBJ2-1. The germline CDR1 and CDR2 sequences are SGHTA and FQGTGA. The CDR3 contains 15 residues. Here the CDR3 reads CASSLEVGPSNEQFF.

The V call is TRBV3-1, the J call TRBJ2-1; checking the TCRdb D call of TRBD1 is not possible without DNA. Per germline, CDR1 LGHDT and CDR2 YNNKEL (reference sequence). The CDR3 covers 17 residues. CDR3 amino acids: CASSPRRIQAAYNEQFF.

The rearrangement links TRBV6-5 to TRBJ2-2; the D gene TCRdb calls, TRBD1, cannot be checked with no DNA. Germline V gene lookup returns CDR1 MNHEY and CDR2 SVGAGI. This CDR3 comprises 15 residues. This chain's CDR3 is CASNPGTGDTGELFF.

J is TRBJ1-1 and V is TRBV19; with no DNA, the TCRdb D assignment of TRBD1 cannot be verified. CDR3 length: 13 amino acids. Germline V gene sequence: CDR1 LNHDA, CDR2 SQIVND (reference sequence). The CDR3 loop is CASRQGANTEAFF.

This clonotype is medium-sized by frequency. V and J are TRBV4-3 and TRBJ1-1. CDR1 and CDR2 from the germline V gene are LGHNA and YSLEER. CDR3 length: 14 amino acids. The CDR3 loop reads CASSQDQRDTEAFF.